The 6 T cell receptor beta chains reported below all come from one sample, sequenced in a study of blood T cell repertoires in COVID-19. The table came from immunoSEQ multiplex PCR; TCRdb's copy has only in-frame clones and leaves some out. This sample has under 350,000 clones, with approximately 90% found just once. The sample taken for sequencing was peripheral blood. Receptor source: a man between 40 and 49 years old with acute or convalescent COVID-19.

The rearrangement links TRBV9 to TRBJ2-2, with D possibly being TRBD1 (6 bases). The V gene's germline CDR1 is SGDLS and CDR2 YYNGEE. The V end lost 4 bases, the J end lost 6 bases, and 13 bases lay between the germline ends. CDR3 size: 14 residues. This chain's CDR3 is CASSPQTGPGELFF. Here the CDR3 DNA reads TGTGCCAGCAGCCCGCAGACAGGCCCCGGGGAGCTGTTTTTT.

This chain connects TRBV12-5 to TRBJ2-2; tentatively, D is TRBD2 (6 bases). The V end lost 1 base, the J end lost 8 bases, and 11 bases lay between the germline ends. The length of the CDR3 is 14 residues. Germline V gene lookup returns CDR1 LGHNT and CDR2 FRNRAP. DNA of the CDR3: TGTGCTAGTGGTTTGGGGCGGGGTAGGGGGGAGCTGTTTTTT. This codes for CASGLGRGRGELFF.

In its sample, this clone was seen a few times. This CDR3 reads CASSVLGQLNTEAFF. The CDR3, as DNA: TGTGCCAGCAGCGTCCTCGGACAGCTGAACACTGAAGCTTTCTTT. The genes are TRBV9 and TRBJ1-1; maybe TRBD1 (6 bases). CDR1 and CDR2 (germline): SGDLS, YYNGEE. Between the trimmed V and J ends, which lost 2 bases and 0 bases, there was a span of 11 bases. This CDR3 contains 15 residues. Filled out from reference TRBV9 and TRBJ1-1, the complete variable domain reads DSGVTQTPKHLITATGQRVTLRCSPRSGDLSVYWYQQSLDQGLQFLIQYYNGEERAKGNILERFSAQQFPDLHSELNLSSLELGDSALYFCASSVLGQLNTEAFFGQGTRLTVV.

This chain connects TRBV6-5 to TRBJ1-5; D call uncertain. V was clipped by 6 bases and J by 9 bases, with 9 bases between them. Germline V CDR1 and CDR2: MNHEY, SVGAGI. The CDR3 is 11 residues long. In nucleotides, the CDR3 is TGTGCCAGCAGCTCGTCCGGGCCCCAGCATTTT. Translating gives CASSSSGPQHF.

This clone was detected a few times. CDR3 bases: TGTGCCAGTAGTACCCGACTAGCGGGGACAACCTACAATGAGCAGTTCTTC. Amino acid sequence: CASSTRLAGTTYNEQFF. The chain employs TRBV19 and TRBJ2-1; TRBD2 matches 11 bases. Germline trimming cut 4 bases from V and 2 bases from J; bases unmatched to any gene: 7. CDR1 is LNHDA, CDR2 SQIVND, per germline (reference sequence). The CDR3 sequence is 17 residues long.

The gene calls are TRBV14 and TRBJ1-6; maybe TRBD1 (6 bases). The germline V gene encodes CDR1 SGHDN and CDR2 FVKESK. Trimming cost V 3 bases and J 7 bases, with 16 bases left between them. CDR3 length: 16 residues. CDR3 coding DNA: TGTGCCAGCAGCCAGCGCCGGGGGGCAGTCAATTCACCCCTCCACTTT. This sequence encodes CASSQRRGAVNSPLHF.